This T cell receptor (beta chain) is drawn from a study of blood T cell repertoires in COVID-19. CDR3 length equals 16 residues. The junction had 6 bases not matched to a gene; V was cut back by 0 bases and J by 4 bases. CDR1 and CDR2 (germline): SGDLS, YYNGEE. Under the authors' procedure: Quantification of nucleated cells was approximated via reference gene primer amplification. The assay was immunoSEQ multiplex PCR, and TCRdb's table has in-frame clones only and misses some. The V and J calls and clone size come from that table; D and trimming were worked out from the DNA. Of around 320,000 clones in the sample, roughly 90% were seen once. A case of COVID-19 had been met by exposed participants within 2 weeks before study entry.

The chain is built from TRBV9 and TRBJ2-1; 8 nucleotides agree with TRBD2. The sequence was obtained from a woman aged 30 to 39 who had been exposed to COVID-19. The sequenced material came from PBMCs or T cells enriched from blood (not recorded which). CDR3 sequence (DNA): TGTGCCAGCAGCGTAGAGGGCGGGGGGCCATACAATGAGCAGTTCTTC. It translates to CASSVEGGGPYNEQFF.